Shown below are 17 T cell receptor beta chains from a single sample sequenced in a study of T-cell memory formation after mild COVID-19. TCRdb reprocessed the 5' RACE reads with MiXCR, giving one entry per CDR3 protein. In the table there are around 210,000 distinct CDR3 sequences, 9% to 10% of which are singletons. The sample was PBMCs or a T cell subset sorted from them (not recorded which). The receptors here all came from a man younger than 35 who had mild COVID-19 (a few samples of this study predate the infection). Cell type and time point are not known.

V is TRBV9 and J is TRBJ1-1, with a tentative D call TRBD1 (6 bases). The CDR3 spans 16 residues. Trimming cost V 2 bases and J 4 bases, with 18 bases left between them. Germline values: CDR1 SGDLS, CDR2 YYNGEE. The CDR3 spells CASSVMGGGKATEAFF. CDR3 sequence (DNA): TGTGCCAGCAGCGTCATGGGAGGGGGTAAGGCCACTGAAGCTTTCTTT. The full variable domain, completed using reference TRBV9 and TRBJ1-1, is DSGVTQTPKHLITATGQRVTLRCSPRSGDLSVYWYQQSLDQGLQFLIQYYNGEERAKGNILERFSAQQFPDLHSELNLSSLELGDSALYFCASSVMGGGKATEAFFGQGTRLTVV.

This clonotype was seen only a few times. V is TRBV5-6 and J is TRBJ1-1; 7 bases are shared with TRBD1. Germline V CDR1 and CDR2: SGHDT, YYEEEE. The length of the CDR3 is 16 residues. Germline trimming cut 2 bases from V and 1 base from J; bases unmatched to any gene: 8. The CDR3 here is CASSLGPGGTNTEAFF. The CDR3 nucleotides are TGTGCCAGCAGCTTAGGGCCAGGGGGGACGAACACTGAAGCTTTCTTT.

This clonotype was picked up a small number of times. CDR3 coding DNA: TGCGCCAGCAGCCAAGATCATGACCGGGACAGGGGTTCACCCCTCCACTTT. As protein: CASSQDHDRDRGSPLHF. V gene TRBV4-3 combines with J gene TRBJ1-6; TRBD1 matches at 10 bases. This CDR3 is built from 17 residues. The ends lost 0 bases at V and 9 bases at J; junction bases unmatched: 8. CDR1 is LGHNA and CDR2 is YSLEER in the germline V gene.

This clonotype was detected ten times or more. CDR3 DNA sequence: TGTGCCAGCAGTTACGGGCTCCATGAAAAACTGTTTTTT. Its translation: CASSYGLHEKLFF. The rearrangement uses TRBV6-5 and TRBJ1-4; D is ambiguous. The CDR3 loop spans 13 amino acids. Per germline, CDR1 MNHEY and CDR2 SVGAGI. Trimming pared 2 bases from V and 6 bases from J, leaving 7 bases between.

The V gene is TRBV29-1, the J gene TRBJ2-5, with 14 bases identical to TRBD2. This CDR3 is built from 19 residues. With V trimmed by 3 bases and J by 2 bases, 14 bases remained unmatched. Germline lookup yields CDR1 SQVTM and CDR2 ANQGSEA. The CDR3, as DNA: TGCAGCGTTGAGCCTATGACTAGCGGGGGGGCCTACGGGCAAGAGACCCAGTACTTC. The encoded protein is CSVEPMTSGGAYGQETQYF. Together with reference TRBV29-1 and TRBJ2-5, the CDR3 gives the full variable domain: SAVISQKPSRDICQRGTSLTIQCQVDSQVTMMFWYRQQPGQSLTLIATANQGSEATYESGFVIDKFPISRPNLTFSTLTVSNMSPEDSSIYLCSVEPMTSGGAYGQETQYFGPGTRLLVL.

This clonotype was picked up many times. The chain joins TRBV13 to TRBJ2-7; D tentatively fits TRBD1 or TRBD2 (5 bases each). Germline V CDR1 and CDR2: PRHDT, FYEKMQ (reference sequence). The CDR3 runs 14 residues. Trimming removed 0 bases at V and 2 bases at J, with 8 bases between. The CDR3 coding sequence is TGTGCCAGCAGCTTAGGTGGGGACCCCTACGAGCAGTACTTC. It codes for CASSLGGDPYEQYF.

The DNA for the CDR3 is TGTGCCAGCAGTAGCCCTGGGGTTGGGTACTATGGCTACACCTTC. This translates into CASSSPGVGYYGYTF. The chain couples TRBV12-3 or TRBV12-4 to TRBJ1-2; no reliable D call. V was trimmed by 5 bases and J by 3 bases, leaving 16 bases between them. The CDR3 covers 15 residues.

In this sample, this clonotype turned up a few times. The chain uses TRBV5-1 and TRBJ1-2; D is undetermined. The length of the CDR3 is 14 residues. Germline V gene sequence: CDR1 SGHRS, CDR2 YFSETQ. Trimming removed 1 base at V and 3 bases at J, with 10 bases between. The CDR3, as DNA: TGCGCCAGCAGCTTGTCGGACCACGACTATGGCTACACCTTC. This translates into CASSLSDHDYGYTF.

This clonotype was seen more than once but under ten times. The chain combines TRBV20-1 with TRBJ2-3, with 8 bases identical to TRBD2. In germline, CDR1 is DFQATT, CDR2 SNEGSKA (reference sequence). The J segment lost 0 bases and the V segment lost 0 bases, leaving 11 bases of the junction unmatched. CDR3 length equals 18 residues. The CDR3 loop is CSARDWRGVTQSTDTQYF. In DNA form, the CDR3 reads TGCAGTGCTAGAGATTGGCGGGGGGTCACCCAGAGCACAGATACGCAGTATTTT.

A few counts support this clonotype. The CDR3 region is CASSTPGRNVLANYGYTF. The CDR3 DNA sequence: TGTGCCAGCAGCACCCCGGGGAGGAACGTCCTAGCTAACTATGGCTACACCTTC. The rearrangement uses TRBV12-3 or TRBV12-4 and TRBJ1-2; D not resolved. V lost 6 bases to trimming and J lost 0 bases, with 23 bases between them. The CDR3 totals 18 residues.

In its sample, this clonotype was seen a few times. This sequence joins TRBV9 and TRBJ1-2, with D unresolved. The CDR3 covers 12 residues. V dropped 0 bases and J dropped 3 bases, with 3 bases sitting between them. CDR1 and CDR2 (germline): SGDLS, YYNGEE. Here the CDR3 reads CASSVADYGYTF. In nucleotides, the CDR3 is TGTGCCAGCAGCGTAGCAGACTATGGCTACACCTTC.

In this sample, this clonotype turned up a few times. The CDR3 sequence: CASSVGRVADTQYF. The CDR3 DNA reads TGTGCCAGCAGCGTAGGCAGGGTAGCAGATACGCAGTATTTT. The chain links TRBV9 to TRBJ2-3, with D tentatively TRBD1 (5 bases). CDR3 length: 14 residues. V was pared by 0 bases and J by 4 bases, with 9 bases between. Germline lookup yields CDR1 SGDLS and CDR2 YYNGEE.

This clonotype was picked up many times. The rearrangement uses TRBV6-5 and TRBJ1-5; D ambiguous. CDR3 length: 12 residues. The V gene's germline CDR1 is MNHEY and CDR2 SVGAGI. Between the trimmed V and J ends, which lost 0 bases and 15 bases, there was a span of 12 bases. CDR3 region: CASSYSDGIPHF. CDR3 nucleotide sequence: TGTGCCAGCAGTTACTCGGACGGGATTCCGCATTTT.

This clonotype was found a few times. V usage is TRBV6-5 and J usage is TRBJ2-3, with 9 bases that match TRBD2. The V segment lost 6 bases and the J segment 2 bases; nucleotides outside the gene matches: 9. CDR3 length equals 16 residues. Per germline, CDR1 MNHEY and CDR2 SVGAGI. The DNA for the CDR3 is TGTGCCAGCAGCTATTCACTAGCGGGCGTCACAGATACGCAGTATTTT. Protein product: CASSYSLAGVTDTQYF.

V is TRBV7-6 and J is TRBJ1-1; D remains unclear. Germline values: CDR1 SGHVS, CDR2 FNYEAQ. The CDR3 is 14 residues long. Trimming cost V 0 bases and J 6 bases, with 11 bases left between them. CDR3: CASSLAPGFAEAFF. The CDR3 bases are TGTGCCAGCAGCTTAGCGCCGGGGTTCGCTGAAGCTTTCTTT.

In its sample, this clonotype was seen many times. The J gene is TRBJ1-1, the V gene TRBV2; 10 bases fit TRBD1. Germline V gene sequence: CDR1 SNHLY, CDR2 FYNNEI. The J segment lost 5 bases and the V segment lost 11 bases, leaving 5 bases of the junction unmatched. The CDR3 sequence is 12 residues long. Written as DNA, the CDR3 is TGTGCCGGACGGACAGGGGGGACTGAAGCTTTCTTT. Encoded protein: CAGRTGGTEAFF.

The rearrangement links TRBV5-1 to TRBJ1-2; no clear D gene. V was pared by 4 bases and J by 8 bases, with 18 bases between. There are 14 residues in the CDR3. Looked up from germline, CDR1 is SGHRS and CDR2 is YFSETQ. Here the CDR3 reads CASSHRDGSEGYTF. The CDR3 coding sequence is TGCGCCAGCAGCCACAGAGACGGCTCCGAGGGCTACACCTTC.